This T cell receptor beta chain came from a study of cytotoxic CD8 clonotypes in ibrutinib-treated CLL (dated by TCRdb to 2020 to 2023). Study-level background: In this cohort, more than 14 patients were treatment-naive and about a dozen were relapsed/refractory, while around 17 had unmutated IGHV. Partial responses were observed in about 25 patients and complete responses in 2; after a median follow-up of 68 months, remission was maintained in around 14 patients and progression was observed in roughly twelve. Response samples were taken after a median of roughly eleven months on treatment, ranging from about 6 to 40 months. On average, each sample yielded 255,043 productive templates and about 95,000 productive rearrangements. Longitudinal samples were obtainable from about 30% of the roughly 86 participants in the trial. Cryopreserved peripheral blood mononuclear cells were collected at three points: before therapy, at response, and at either sustained remission or disease progression. Every sample from remission and from progressive disease was obtained while the patients were still on ibrutinib. Study-wide findings and limitations: Clonality increased at ibrutinib response, stayed stable in sustained remission, and fell back toward baseline at progression. Baseline clonality exceeded that of age-matched healthy donors and correlated strongly with circulating CD8+ T-cell counts. Sustained-remission and progressing patients did not have matched sampling times, and lymph node repertoires were not examined. Public clonotypes were rare and either shrank or stayed stable during treatment, and the rise in clonality at ibrutinib response reflected expansion of private clonotypes.

A remark on this clone: Its antigen remains unidentified. Per-base qualities were not stored, and no clone one base away is much larger.

The CDR3 runs 14 residues from the cysteine to the phenylalanine. Only the CDR3 region is kept as DNA, spanning 42 bases read in frame from base 1. Via the germline V gene (reference sequence), CDR1 is LNHDA and CDR2 SQIVND. A distance of 14 bases separates the germline ends of V and J, which lose 5 bases and 6 bases respectively. The sample's time point label, in plain terms: progressive disease on ibrutinib. Roughly 2 micrograms of genomic DNA were extracted from cryopreserved PBMCs for TCR beta library preparation. High-throughput TCR beta sequencing was performed on longitudinal blood samples from CLL patients receiving ibrutinib monotherapy. The patients were enrolled in a single-center, open-label phase 2 trial of ibrutinib monotherapy. On a MiSeq, deep resolution sequencing aimed for a depth between 1 in 1 million and 1 in 200,000 T cells, with each clonotype covered around 10x on average. The immunoSEQ hsTCRB Kit was used to generate TCR beta libraries. In the original analysis: ImmunoSEQ Data Assistant and ImmunoSEQ Analyzer were used for data analysis, and V, D and J genes were assigned according to IMGT definitions. Clonality, with values ranging from 0 to 1, was calculated as one minus the normalized Shannon entropy of productive rearrangement frequencies. Only overrepresented clonotypes making up at least 0.05% of the repertoire of each patient were included in the public clonotype analysis. Thirteen age-matched healthy donor repertoires from immuneACCESS were used as controls for clonality. TCRdb carries this immuneACCESS record with in-frame sequences only. Its versions omit some clonotypes, under half of them owing to an unresolved V gene in the studies checked, with the rest unexplained. V and J calls and clone size are as listed in that table; D and trimming were resolved from the DNA. A total of around 53,000 clones appear in this sample, around 52% of them only once. The biggest ten clones account for 20% to 30% of the sample.

The rearranged chain carries TRBV19 and TRBJ1-5, with no reliable assignment of the D segment. The source was PBMCs, collected at disease progression, from a patient treated with ibrutinib. The TCR comes from a human donor with chronic lymphocytic leukemia. The sequenced DNA: TGTGCCAGTAGTCCAACTCAGGTTGTTCAGCCCCAGCATTTT. The resulting protein is CASSPTQVVQPQHF.